What follows are 18 T cell receptor beta chains derived from one specimen sequenced in a study of OX40 agonist ivuxolimab in advanced cancers. Using immunoSEQ multiplex PCR, the repertoire was profiled, and TCRdb retains in-frame clones only, with some absent. The table has 30,000 to 40,000 clones, more than 70% seen once. The sample was CD4+ or CD8+ T cells sorted from blood, taken in a trial of the OX40 agonist ivuxolimab. These receptors all come from an adult with an advanced solid tumor such as melanoma, head and neck, liver or kidney cancer.

This clone was recorded a few times. CDR3 amino acids: CAWSVGDRETQYF. The CDR3 nucleotides read TGTGCCTGGAGTGTAGGGGACCGGGAGACCCAGTACTTC. The rearrangement links TRBV30 to TRBJ2-5, with D perhaps given as TRBD1 or TRBD2 (5 bases each). Germline V gene sequence: CDR1 GTSNPN, CDR2 SVGIG (reference sequence). V shed 0 bases and J shed 5 bases, with 10 bases lying between them. The CDR3 totals 13 residues.

The chain has TRBV18 and TRBJ1-1, with 7 bases that match TRBD1. With V trimmed by 6 bases and J by 0 bases, 7 bases remained unmatched. CDR1 and CDR2 (germline): KGHSH, LQKENI. CDR3 length: 15 residues. CDR3 protein: CASSPDRYLNTEAFF. The CDR3 DNA reads as TGTGCCAGCTCGCCGGACAGGTACCTGAACACTGAAGCTTTCTTT.

The genes are TRBV6-1 and TRBJ2-5, with D perhaps matching TRBD1 (5 bases). The DNA end favors TRBJ2-7, so the J call may be wrong. The germline V gene has CDR1 MNHNS and CDR2 SASEGT. The CDR3 runs 13 residues. The CDR3 spells CASRGTGDYEQYF. CDR3 sequence (DNA): TGTGCCAGCAGGGGAACAGGTGACTACGAGCAGTACTTC.

The chain couples TRBV6-5 to TRBJ1-2; D gene unclear. In germline, CDR1 is MNHEY, CDR2 SVGAGI. Trimming took 7 bases from V and 3 from J, leaving 12 bases between them. CDR3 size: 13 residues. The CDR3 here is CASTPGPYYGYTF. Written as DNA, the CDR3 is TGTGCCAGCACCCCGGGTCCCTACTATGGCTACACCTTC.

In this sample, this clone turned up a few times. The chain links TRBV15 to TRBJ2-4, with TRBD1 identical over 7 bases. The trim removed 5 bases at V and 4 bases at J, leaving 11 bases unmatched. The germline gives CDR1 LNHNV, CDR2 YYDKDF (reference sequence). This CDR3 has 16 residues. The CDR3 DNA is TGTGCCACCAGCGCAGCCCCCGGGACAGCAAAAAACATTCAGTACTTC. This sequence encodes CATSAAPGTAKNIQYF.

The chain links TRBV19 to TRBJ2-5; tentatively, D is TRBD2 (5 bases). CDR3 length: 13 amino acids. With 7 bases removed from V and 4 bases from J, the gap between germline ends came to 13 bases. Germline loops: CDR1 LNHDA, CDR2 SQIVND (reference sequence). The CDR3 coding sequence is TGTGCCAGTACGGTGGCGGGCGGAGAGACCCAGTACTTC. It yields the protein CASTVAGGETQYF.

As concerns this clone: The identical CDR3 is also encoded by other nucleotide sequences in the sample. CDR3 residues: CAWSLSGGYEQYF. In DNA, the CDR3 is TGTGCCTGGAGCCTCTCAGGGGGGTACGAGCAGTACTTC. The rearrangement uses TRBV30 and TRBJ2-7; D might be TRBD1 (7 bases). The CDR3 extends over 13 amino acids. CDR1 is GTSNPN and CDR2 is SVGIG in the germline V gene (reference sequence). The V and J ends lost 3 bases and 4 bases respectively, with 13 bases between them. The whole variable domain, remainder taken from reference TRBV30 and TRBJ2-7, is SQTIHQWPATLVQPVGSPLSLECTVEGTSNPNLYWYRQAAGRGLQLLFYSVGIGQISSEVPQNLSASRPQDRQFILSSKKLLLSDSGFYLCAWSLSGGYEQYFGPGTRLTVT.

This clone has just one count. The chain is built from TRBV6-5 and TRBJ2-1; D possibly corresponds to TRBD2 (6 bases). The CDR3 spans 15 residues. Per germline, CDR1 MNHEY and CDR2 SVGAGI. The ends were cut back, 6 bases at V and 0 bases at J, with 12 bases in the middle. The CDR3 DNA follows: TGTGCCAGCAGACCGGTCGGGAGCTCCTACAATGAGCAGTTCTTC. Translation gives CASRPVGSSYNEQFF.

The rearrangement links TRBV5-1 to TRBJ2-3, with D maybe TRBD1 (5 bases). V lost 0 bases and J lost 11, with 13 bases in between. CDR3 size: 13 residues. Looked up from germline, CDR1 is SGHRS and CDR2 is YFSETQ. CDR3 coding DNA: TGCGCCAGCAGCTTGGTCAGGGATAGAGAGCAGTATTTT. It encodes CASSLVRDREQYF.

The V call is TRBV25-1, the J call TRBJ2-5, with 7 bases lining up with TRBD2. Germline CDR1 and CDR2: MGHDK and SYGVNS. The CDR3 runs to 16 residues. The ends lost 5 bases at V and 5 bases at J; junction bases unmatched: 14. The CDR3, as DNA: TGTGCCAGCAGTACTCCTTCCGCGGGAGAAGGGGAGACCCAGTACTTC. This gives the protein CASSTPSAGEGETQYF.

J is TRBJ1-1 and V is TRBV18; D might be TRBD1 (5 bases). V lost 6 bases and J 6 bases, leaving 14 bases between the germline ends. This CDR3 spans 13 amino acids. The germline CDR1 and CDR2 sequences are KGHSH and LQKENI. The DNA of the CDR3 is TGTGCCAGCTCCCTCCGGGACGGGTCTGAAGCTTTCTTT. Residues: CASSLRDGSEAFF.

V and J are TRBV28 and TRBJ1-4; the match to TRBD1 covers 9 bases. Germline V gives CDR1 MDHEN, CDR2 SYDVKM. The length of the CDR3 is 13 residues. With 6 bases clipped from V and 10 bases from J, the junction kept 6 bases outside the gene matches. Written as DNA, the CDR3 is TGTGCCAGCAGCGGGACAGGGTCCCCAAAACTGTTTTTT. Protein product: CASSGTGSPKLFF.

This chain joins TRBV11-2 and TRBJ2-3; TRBD1 might be the D (6 bases). This CDR3 is 13 amino acids long. V was clipped by 11 bases and J by 4 bases, with 16 bases between them. The V gene's germline CDR1 is SGHAT and CDR2 FQNNGV. CDR3 region: CAGRDIGADTQYF. The CDR3 region has the DNA TGTGCCGGAAGGGACATTGGAGCAGATACGCAGTATTTT. The complete variable domain, with remaining parts taken from reference TRBV11-2 and TRBJ2-3, reads EAGVAQSPRYKIIEKRQSVAFWCNPISGHATLYWYQQILGQGPKLLIQFQNNGVVDDSQLPKDRFSAERLKGVDSTLKIQPAKLEDSAVYLCAGRDIGADTQYFGPGTRLTVL.

The CDR3 nucleotides read TGTGCCAGCAGTTATAGAGCGGAAAATCAGCCCCAGCATTTT. Its protein is CASSYRAENQPQHF. The chain is built from TRBV6-5 and TRBJ1-5; D is ambiguous. This CDR3 is built from 14 residues. Germline-derived CDR1 and CDR2 are MNHEY and SVGAGI. Trimming shortened V by 3 bases and J by 4 bases, and 10 bases separated the two germline ends.

With respect to this clone: The same CDR3 also results from other DNA sequences found in this sample. The chain carries TRBV5-8 and TRBJ2-4; no reliable D call. Per germline, CDR1 SGHTS and CDR2 YDEGEE. The germline V and J ends were trimmed by 0 bases and 0 bases, with 7 bases remaining between them. The CDR3 runs 15 residues. The CDR3 DNA reads TGTGCCAGCAGCTTGGGGGGATTAGCCAAAAACATTCAGTACTTC. It translates to CASSLGGLAKNIQYF.

Comments on this clone: It is likely a read error, because the conserved phenylalanine at the end of the CDR3 is missing. The DNA is omitted, as the CDR3 cannot be located on it reliably, and the CDR3 follows TCRdb's listing. The chain combines TRBV11-3 with TRBJ2-4; TRBD1, the table's D call, was not compared with the DNA. The CDR3 comprises 10 residues, both ends counted. CDR1 and CDR2 from the germline V gene are SGHNT and YENEEA. CDR3 protein: CASSLVIQGV.

V usage is TRBV19 and J usage is TRBJ2-7, with a weak D call TRBD2 (5 bases). V lost 6 bases, J lost 3 bases, and 9 bases lay in between. The CDR3 has 12 amino acids. Germline V gives CDR1 LNHDA, CDR2 SQIVND (reference sequence). CDR3 residues: CASSRDVYEQYF. The CDR3 DNA reads TGTGCCAGTAGCCGGGATGTCTACGAGCAGTACTTC.

J is TRBJ2-3 and V is TRBV11-2; no reliable D call. Germline assignment: CDR1 SGHAT and CDR2 FQNNGV. The germline V and J ends were trimmed by 4 bases and 2 bases, with 4 bases remaining between them. The CDR3 spans 12 residues. CDR3 coding DNA: TGTGCCAGCAGCTCGGACACAGATACGCAGTATTTT. As protein: CASSSDTDTQYF.